The rows below give T cell receptor beta chains drawn from one sample of a study of tumor and adjacent non-tumor tissue in lung cancer. Each CDR3 protein gets one entry after TCRdb re-called the multiplex PCR reads with MiXCR. The repertoire consists of some 80,000 distinct CDR3 sequences, with 55% to 75% occurring once and the leading ten covering 8% to 10%. The sequenced material came from lung tumor tissue. The receptors here all came from a woman in her forties with non-small cell lung cancer. Both conserved end residues are part of each CDR3. D genes are given only for firm matches. Clone size is shown for a subset of rows, as once, few, many or a class of expanded clone.

clone size	D gene	V gene	J gene	CDR3 protein	CDR3 DNA
few	-	TRBV11-2	TRBJ2-3	CASGLVSQGSTDTQYF	TGTGCCAGTGGCTTAGTCTCCCAGGGTAGCACAGATACGCAGTATTTT
few	TRBD2	TRBV11-2	TRBJ2-3	CASSRTAGGLGSIDTRYF	TGTGCCAGCAGCCGGACGGCGGGGGGGCTCGGTAGCATAGATACGCGGTATTTT
-	-	TRBV6-5	TRBJ1-5	CASSYTTGADQSQHF	TGTGCCAGTAGTTACACCACGGGAGCCGATCAGTCCCAGCATTTT
few	TRBD1	TRBV20-1	TRBJ1-2	CSASSGTGGGYIF	TGCAGTGCTTCCTCCGGGACAGGGGGGGGCTACATCTTC
few	-	TRBV11-1	TRBJ2-5	CTSSLNAGAVETRYF	TGTACCAGTAGCCTTAACGCCGGGGCAGTGGAGACCCGGTACTTC
-	-	TRBV20-1	TRBJ1-5	CSVSRVGTSNQPQHF	TGCAGTGTCTCACGGGTCGGGACATCGAATCAGCCCCAGCATTTT
-	-	TRBV6-2/TRBV6-3	TRBJ2-7	CANSYSAANEQYF	TGTGCCAACAGTTACTCGGCAGCCAACGAGCAGTACTTC
-	-	TRBV29-1	TRBJ2-1	CSVDGTGGNEQFF	TGTAGCGTTGATGGGACTGGCGGCAATGAGCAGTTCTTC
-	TRBD2	TRBV4-1	TRBJ2-2	CANSQEGLAGDHTWELFF	TGCGCCAACAGCCAAGAGGGACTAGCGGGAGATCATACCTGGGAGCTGTTTTTT
-	-	TRBV11-2	TRBJ2-1	CANSKTLVALYDEQFF	TGTGCCAACAGCAAGACACTAGTTGCACTGTACGATGAGCAGTTCTTC
-	-	TRBV11-1	TRBJ2-2	CASSHDGYTGELFF	TGTGCCAGCAGCCACGACGGGTACACCGGGGAGCTGTTTTTT
-	-	TRBV5-6	TRBJ2-7	CATSLTGVSYEQYF	TGTGCCACCAGCTTGACGGGGGTTTCCTACGAGCAATACTTC
-	-	TRBV11-2	TRBJ2-6	CACRWSDLSGANVLTF	TGTGCCTGCAGATGGTCAGACCTCTCTGGGGCCAACGTCTTGACTTTC
few	-	TRBV4-1	TRBJ1-6	CASNQGHRTVSPLHF	TGCGCCAGCAACCAGGGTCACCGGACAGTTTCACCCCTCCACTTT
once	TRBD2	TRBV7-2	TRBJ2-1	CASSSQAGVSYNEQFF	TGTGCCAGCAGCAGCCAAGCGGGAGTAAGCTACAATGAGCAGTTCTTC
-	TRBD1	TRBV6-2/TRBV6-3	TRBJ2-3	CASSYTNRGATTF	TGTGCCAGCAGTTACACTAACAGGGGGGCGACTACGTTT
once	-	TRBV4-2	TRBJ2-2	CTSSQSLYTGELFF	TGTACCAGCAGCCAAAGCTTATACACTGGGGAGCTGTTCTTT
-	-	TRBV29-1	TRBJ1-1	CSVAPHTRANTEAFF	TGTAGCGTTGCCCCTCACACCCGGGCGAACACTGAAGCTTTCTTT
-	-	TRBV12-3/TRBV12-4	TRBJ1-5	CVSSLIQGLGQSQHF	TGTGTCAGCAGTCTGATACAGGGTCTCGGGCAGTCCCAGCATTTT
-	-	TRBV2	TRBJ1-5	CASSLQNSNQPQHF	TGTGCCAGCAGTCTCCAAAATAGCAATCAGCCCCAGCATTTT
few	-	TRBV6-1	TRBJ1-5	CVSTWSGPGNQPQHF	TGTGTCAGTACCTGGTCGGGGCCAGGCAATCAGCCCCAGCATTTT
-	-	TRBV11-2	TRBJ1-2	CASSSPRGAYGYTF	TGTGCCAGCAGCTCGCCTCGGGGGGCCTATGGCTACACATTC
many	TRBD2	TRBV29-1	TRBJ2-3	CSVELTSNTQYF	TGCAGCGTTGAGCTGACTAGCAATACGCAGTATTTT
-	TRBD1	TRBV11-2	TRBJ2-1	CASILTGGNEQFF	TGTGCCAGTATCTTAACAGGGGGGAATGAGCAGTTCTTC
-	-	TRBV11-2	TRBJ2-1	CDSSRTGTYNEQFF	TGTGACAGCTCCCGAACGGGGACCTATAATGAGCAGTTCTTC
-	TRBD1	TRBV6-5	TRBJ1-2	CSSSRDRAKGYTF	TGTTCTAGCAGTCGGGACAGAGCGAAAGGCTACACCTTC
-	TRBD2	TRBV6-1	TRBJ2-5	CARSLSSGGQETQYF	TGTGCCAGAAGTCTTTCTAGCGGGGGACAAGAGACCCAGTATTTC
-	-	TRBV4-2	TRBJ2-7	CASSQDQRGGYEQYF	TGTGCCAGCAGCCAAGATCAGCGTGGGGGTTACGAGCAGTACTTC
-	-	TRBV6-2/TRBV6-3	TRBJ2-3	CTSSYGGRSSTYTQYF	TGTACCAGCAGTTACGGTGGCCGCTCTAGCACATATACGCAGTATTTT
-	TRBD2	TRBV29-1	TRBJ2-1	CSVKVGLAGGPREQFF	TGCAGCGTTAAGGTCGGACTAGCGGGAGGGCCGCGTGAGCAGTTCTTC
medium-sized	TRBD1	TRBV11-3	TRBJ1-1	CASRDPGQGADTEAFF	TGTGCCAGCAGAGATCCGGGACAGGGGGCCGACACTGAAGCTTTCTTT
-	-	TRBV12-3/TRBV12-4	TRBJ1-5	CASSNLEQGNQPQHF	TGTGCCAGCAGTAATCTGGAACAGGGAAATCAGCCCCAGCATTTT
-	-	TRBV29-1	TRBJ1-2	CSGGHNNGYTF	TGCAGCGGGGGACATAATAATGGCTACACCTTC
-	-	TRBV12-3/TRBV12-4	TRBJ2-3	CVSRRGRDGDTQYF	TGTGTCAGCAGGAGGGGCAGGGACGGAGATACGCAATATTTT
-	TRBD2	TRBV12-3/TRBV12-4	TRBJ2-5	CANSRTSGGAPETQYF	TGTGCCAACAGCCGGACTAGCGGGGGGGCCCCAGAGACCCAATACTTC
-	-	TRBV14	TRBJ2-1	CASSQYMGRGTGEQFF	TGTGCCAGCAGCCAATATATGGGGAGAGGAACGGGTGAGCAGTTCTTC
-	-	TRBV11-2	TRBJ2-7	CTSCLTQDEQYF	TGTACCAGCTGCTTAACCCAGGACGAGCAGTATTTC
many	-	TRBV4-1	TRBJ1-1	CASSPQQGVNTEAFF	TGCGCCAGCAGCCCGCAACAGGGAGTGAACACTGAAGCTTTCTTT
-	-	TRBV4-2	TRBJ1-5	CASNQDGAGNRPQHF	TGTGCCAGCAACCAAGACGGGGCCGGCAATCGGCCCCAGCATTTT
-	-	TRBV11-3	TRBJ2-2	CASSLAGRGELFF	TGTGCCAGCAGCTTAGCCGGTCGCGGGGAACTGTTTTTT